This T cell receptor beta chain appears in the sequencing data of a study of a mutant IDH1 vaccine in newly diagnosed glioma. The time point was: week 47, end of study. With topical imiquimod, each dose of the vaccine consisted of 300 ug of mutant IDH1 20-mer peptide. This clone appeared a few times. The target antigen is unknown. Repertoires were generated with immunoSEQ multiplex PCR, while TCRdb's copy carries only in-frame clones and drops some. The sample lists about 50,000 clones; about three quarters were seen once. Germline V gene data show CDR1 as LGHNT and CDR2 as FRNRAP. This CDR3 spans 15 amino acids. Trimming removed 3 bases from V and 3 bases from J, with 14 bases in between.

The source of this sequence is a woman aged 40 to 50 with glioma. Some clones in this sample may be carry-over from other donors' samples. The J gene is TRBJ1-1, the V gene TRBV12-5, with D hard to call. This specimen consisted of PBMCs, obtained from a glioma patient whose treatment included an IDH1 peptide vaccine. The CDR3 here is CASGLFSVKYTEAFF. CDR3 coding DNA: TGTGCTAGTGGTTTATTTAGTGTTAAGTACACTGAAGCTTTCTTT.